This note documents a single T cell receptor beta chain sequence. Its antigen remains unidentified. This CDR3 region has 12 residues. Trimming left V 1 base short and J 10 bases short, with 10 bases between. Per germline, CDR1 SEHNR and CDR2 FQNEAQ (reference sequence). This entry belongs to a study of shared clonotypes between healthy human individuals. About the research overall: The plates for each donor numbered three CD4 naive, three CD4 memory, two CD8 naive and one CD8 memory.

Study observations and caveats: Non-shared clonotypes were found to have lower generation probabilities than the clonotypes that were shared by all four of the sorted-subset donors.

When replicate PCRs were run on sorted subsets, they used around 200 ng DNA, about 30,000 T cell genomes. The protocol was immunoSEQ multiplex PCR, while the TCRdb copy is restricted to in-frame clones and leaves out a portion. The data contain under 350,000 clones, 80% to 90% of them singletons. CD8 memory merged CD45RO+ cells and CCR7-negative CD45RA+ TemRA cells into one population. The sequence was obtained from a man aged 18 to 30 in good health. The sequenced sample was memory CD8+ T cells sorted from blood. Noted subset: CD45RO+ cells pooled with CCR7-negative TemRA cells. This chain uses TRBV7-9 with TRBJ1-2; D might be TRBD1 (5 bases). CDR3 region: CASSLGTGDYTF. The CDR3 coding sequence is TGTGCCAGCAGCTTAGGTACAGGAGACTACACCTTC.